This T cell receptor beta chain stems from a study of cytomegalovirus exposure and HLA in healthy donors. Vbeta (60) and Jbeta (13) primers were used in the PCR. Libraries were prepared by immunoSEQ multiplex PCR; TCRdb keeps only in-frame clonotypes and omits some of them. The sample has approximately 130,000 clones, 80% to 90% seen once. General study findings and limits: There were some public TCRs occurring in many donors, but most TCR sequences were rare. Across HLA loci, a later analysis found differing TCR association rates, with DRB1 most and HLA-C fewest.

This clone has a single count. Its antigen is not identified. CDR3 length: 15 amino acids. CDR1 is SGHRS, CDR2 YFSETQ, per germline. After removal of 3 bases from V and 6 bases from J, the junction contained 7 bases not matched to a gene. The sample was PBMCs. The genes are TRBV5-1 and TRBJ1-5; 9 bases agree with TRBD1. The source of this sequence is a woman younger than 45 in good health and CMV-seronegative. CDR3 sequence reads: CASSYLGQGFQPQHF. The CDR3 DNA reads TGCGCCAGCAGCTACCTCGGACAGGGGTTTCAGCCCCAGCATTTT.